This T cell receptor beta chain was identified during a study of blood T cell repertoires in COVID-19. Participants came from under 30 US areas, aged roughly 18 to 100 years. Participants had their cohort set by participant-reported clinical history. The CDR3 runs 15 residues. V lost 1 base, J lost 8 bases, and 9 bases stayed unmatched. CDR1 is KGHSH, CDR2 LQKENI, per germline. Repertoires were generated with immunoSEQ multiplex PCR, while TCRdb's copy carries only in-frame clones and drops some. The sample has approximately 270,000 clones, about 90% seen once. Input material: PBMCs or T cells enriched from blood (not recorded which). The chain uses TRBV18 and TRBJ1-1, with 8 bases fitting TRBD1. This TCR was recovered from a woman aged 25 to 45 with acute COVID-19. The CDR3, as DNA: TGTGCCAGCTCACCACAGGGGGGACAGGCCCGGGAAGCTTTCTTT. It translates to CASSPQGGQAREAFF.